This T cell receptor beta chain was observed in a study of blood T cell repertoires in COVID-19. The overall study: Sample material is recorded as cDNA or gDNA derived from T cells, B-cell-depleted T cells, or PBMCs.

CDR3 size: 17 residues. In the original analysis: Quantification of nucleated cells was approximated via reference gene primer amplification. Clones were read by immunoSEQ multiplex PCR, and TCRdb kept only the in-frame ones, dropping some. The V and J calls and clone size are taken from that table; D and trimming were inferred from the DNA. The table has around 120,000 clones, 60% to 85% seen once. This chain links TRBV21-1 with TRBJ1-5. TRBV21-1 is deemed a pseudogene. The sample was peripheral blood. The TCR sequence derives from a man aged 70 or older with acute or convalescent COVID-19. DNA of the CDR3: TGTGCCAGCAGCCGACAGCGGGACAACGGTAGCAATCAGCCCCAGCATTTT. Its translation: CASSRQRDNGSNQPQHF.